This T cell receptor beta chain was identified in a study of OX40 agonist ivuxolimab in advanced cancers. Produced via immunoSEQ multiplex PCR; TCRdb's table is partial and in-frame only. This sample has 75,000 to 90,000 clones; approximately 90% occur once, and the top ten carry around 1.6%. The CDR3 extends over 15 amino acids. Germline CDR1 reads MGHDK; CDR2 reads SYGVNS. Trimming removed 8 bases from V and 0 bases from J; junction bases left unmatched: 4. This TCR was recovered from an adult with an advanced solid tumor such as melanoma, head and neck, liver or kidney cancer. The J gene is TRBJ2-5, the V gene TRBV25-1; 12 bases map to TRBD2. The starting material was CD4+ or CD8+ T cells sorted from blood, obtained in a trial of the OX40 agonist ivuxolimab. The DNA for the CDR3 is TGTGCCAGCGCCAGACTAGCGGGAGACCAAGAGACCCAGTACTTC. Its protein is CASARLAGDQETQYF.